This T cell receptor beta chain was identified in a study of blood T cell repertoires in COVID-19. Looking at the study overall: Samples taken during acute and convalescent COVID-19 were collected in the United States, Italy and Spain.

Germline CDR1 MDHEN, CDR2 SYDVKM. CDR3 length: 12 amino acids. Trimming stripped 6 bases from V and 12 bases from J, with 15 bases between. The sample holds a few counts of this clone. Method: immunoSEQ multiplex PCR; TCRdb's copy keeps in-frame clones and lacks some. The sample carries about 330,000 clones, roughly 87% recorded once. Recruits, aged roughly 18 to 90 years, lived in 20 to 30 US areas. Cohort assignment relied on participant-reported clinical history. This TCR derives from a woman in her 30s who had recovered from COVID-19. This chain joins TRBV28 and TRBJ2-1, with D maybe TRBD1 (6 bases). Sequencing was performed on PBMCs or T cells enriched from blood (not recorded which). This CDR3 reads CASSLTQTGQFF. The CDR3 nucleotides read TGTGCCAGCAGCCTCACCCAGACAGGGCAGTTCTTC.